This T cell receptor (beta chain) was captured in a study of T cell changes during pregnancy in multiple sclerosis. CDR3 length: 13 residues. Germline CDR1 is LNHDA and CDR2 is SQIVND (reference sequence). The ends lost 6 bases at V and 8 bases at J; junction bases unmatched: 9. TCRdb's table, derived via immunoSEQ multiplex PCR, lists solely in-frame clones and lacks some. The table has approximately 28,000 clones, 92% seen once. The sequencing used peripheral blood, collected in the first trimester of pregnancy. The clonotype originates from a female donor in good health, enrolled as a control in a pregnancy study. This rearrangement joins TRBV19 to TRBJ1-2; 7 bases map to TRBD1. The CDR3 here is CASSRQGVGGYTF. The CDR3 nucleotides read TGTGCCAGTAGCAGACAGGGAGTAGGGGGCTACACCTTC.